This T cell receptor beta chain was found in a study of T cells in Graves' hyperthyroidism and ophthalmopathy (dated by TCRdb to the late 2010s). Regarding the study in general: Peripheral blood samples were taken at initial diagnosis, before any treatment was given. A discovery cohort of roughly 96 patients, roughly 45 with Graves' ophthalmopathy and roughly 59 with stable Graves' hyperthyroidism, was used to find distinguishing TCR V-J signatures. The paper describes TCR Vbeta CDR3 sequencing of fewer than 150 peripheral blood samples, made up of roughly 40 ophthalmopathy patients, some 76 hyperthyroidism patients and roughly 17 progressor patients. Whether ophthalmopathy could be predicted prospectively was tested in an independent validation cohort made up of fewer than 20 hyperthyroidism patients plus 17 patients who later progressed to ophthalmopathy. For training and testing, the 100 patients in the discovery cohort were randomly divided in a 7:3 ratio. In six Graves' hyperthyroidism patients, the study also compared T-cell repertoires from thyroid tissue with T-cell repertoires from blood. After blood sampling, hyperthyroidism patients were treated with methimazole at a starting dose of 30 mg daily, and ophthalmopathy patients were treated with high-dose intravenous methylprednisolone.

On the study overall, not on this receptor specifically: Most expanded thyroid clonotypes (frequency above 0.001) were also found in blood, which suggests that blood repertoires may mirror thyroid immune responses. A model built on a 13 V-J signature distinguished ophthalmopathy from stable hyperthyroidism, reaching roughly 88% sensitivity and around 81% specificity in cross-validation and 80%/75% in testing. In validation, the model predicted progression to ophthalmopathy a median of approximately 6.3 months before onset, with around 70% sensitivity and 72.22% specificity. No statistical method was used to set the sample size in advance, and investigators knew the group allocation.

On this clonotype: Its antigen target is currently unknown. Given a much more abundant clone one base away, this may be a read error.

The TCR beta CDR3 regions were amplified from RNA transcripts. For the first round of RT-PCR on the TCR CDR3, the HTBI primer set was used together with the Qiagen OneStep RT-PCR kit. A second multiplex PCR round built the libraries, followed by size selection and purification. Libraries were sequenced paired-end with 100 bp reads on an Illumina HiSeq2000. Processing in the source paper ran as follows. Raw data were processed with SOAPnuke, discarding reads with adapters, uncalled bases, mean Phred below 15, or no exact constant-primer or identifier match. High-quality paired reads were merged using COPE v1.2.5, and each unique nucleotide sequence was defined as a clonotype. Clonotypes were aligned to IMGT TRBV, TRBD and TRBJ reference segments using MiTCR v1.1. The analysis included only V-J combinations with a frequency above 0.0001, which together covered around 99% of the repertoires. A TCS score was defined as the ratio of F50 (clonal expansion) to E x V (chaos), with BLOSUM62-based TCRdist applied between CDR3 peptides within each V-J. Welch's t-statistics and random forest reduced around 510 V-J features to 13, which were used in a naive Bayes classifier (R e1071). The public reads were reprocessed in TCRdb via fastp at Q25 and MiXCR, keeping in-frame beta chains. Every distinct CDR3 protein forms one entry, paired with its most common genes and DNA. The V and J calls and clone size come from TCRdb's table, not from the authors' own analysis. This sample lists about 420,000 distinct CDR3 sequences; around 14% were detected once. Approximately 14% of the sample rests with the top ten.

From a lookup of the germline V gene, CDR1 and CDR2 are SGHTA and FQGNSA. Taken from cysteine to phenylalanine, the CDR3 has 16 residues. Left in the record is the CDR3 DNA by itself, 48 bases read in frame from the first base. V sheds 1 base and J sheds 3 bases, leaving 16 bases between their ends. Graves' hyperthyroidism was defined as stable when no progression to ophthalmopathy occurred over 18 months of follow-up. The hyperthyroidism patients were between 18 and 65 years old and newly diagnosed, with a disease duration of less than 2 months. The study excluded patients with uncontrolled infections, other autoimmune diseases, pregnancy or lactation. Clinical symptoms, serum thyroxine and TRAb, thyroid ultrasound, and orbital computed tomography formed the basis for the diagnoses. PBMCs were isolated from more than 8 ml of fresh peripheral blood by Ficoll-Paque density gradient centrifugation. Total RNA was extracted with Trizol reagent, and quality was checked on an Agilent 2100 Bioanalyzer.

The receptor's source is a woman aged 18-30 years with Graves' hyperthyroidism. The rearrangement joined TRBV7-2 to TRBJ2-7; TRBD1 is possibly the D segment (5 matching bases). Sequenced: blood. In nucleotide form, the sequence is TGTGCCAGCAGCTTAGGGGGCACGGTGCCGAGCTACGAGCAGTACTTC. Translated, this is CASSLGGTVPSYEQYF. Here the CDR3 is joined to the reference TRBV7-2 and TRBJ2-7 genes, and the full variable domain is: GAGVSQSPSNKVTEKGKDVELRCDPISGHTALYWYRQSLGQGLEFLIYFQGNSAPDKSGLPSDRFSAERTGGSVSTLTIQRTQQEDSAVYLCASSLGGTVPSYEQYFGPGTRLTVT.